These T cell receptor beta chains were read from a single sample in a study of shared clonotypes between healthy human individuals. Produced via immunoSEQ multiplex PCR; TCRdb's table is partial and in-frame only. The sample consists of 2,500,000 or so clones, less than 95% of them appearing once. The sequencing sample was made of naive CD4+ T cells from PBMCs. Receptor source: a young man in good health. Some clones in this sample may be carry-over from other donors' samples. Each CDR3 is given with its conserved first and last residue. D genes are given only for firm matches. A row's size may be missing; if present it is once, few, many or a size class.

CDR3 protein: CASSSTGGSNSPLHF
CDR3 DNA: TGCGCCAGCAGCTCCACAGGGGGCTCTAATTCACCCCTCCACTTT
clone size: NA
D gene: TRBD1
J gene: TRBJ1-6
V gene: TRBV5-1

CDR3 protein: CAISEGAQAFF
CDR3 DNA: TGTGCCATCAGTGAGGGGGCGCAGGCTTTCTTT
clone size: NA
D gene: NA
J gene: TRBJ1-1
V gene: TRBV10-3

CDR3 protein: CASSLGQWAYTF
CDR3 DNA: TGTGCCAGCAGCTTAGGACAGTGGGCCTACACCTTC
clone size: NA
D gene: NA
J gene: TRBJ1-2
V gene: TRBV11-2

CDR3 protein: CASSPGTAYEQYF
CDR3 DNA: TGTGCCAGCAGCCCCGGGACAGCCTACGAGCAGTACTTC
clone size: NA
D gene: TRBD1
J gene: TRBJ2-7
V gene: TRBV5-4

CDR3 protein: CASSVADLTRGLAGTQYF
CDR3 DNA: TGTGCCAGCAGCGTAGCTGACCTTACCAGGGGGCTAGCTGGGACCCAGTACTTC
clone size: NA
D gene: TRBD1
J gene: TRBJ2-5
V gene: TRBV9

CDR3 protein: CASSLPRASDTDTQYF
CDR3 DNA: TGCGCCAGCAGCTTACCCAGGGCATCCGACACAGATACGCAGTATTTT
clone size: NA
D gene: NA
J gene: TRBJ2-3
V gene: TRBV5-1

CDR3 protein: CAINQGGVGEKLFF
CDR3 DNA: TGTGCCATCAACCAGGGTGGGGTAGGTGAAAAACTGTTTTTT
clone size: NA
D gene: NA
J gene: TRBJ1-4
V gene: TRBV10-3

CDR3 protein: CASSYDRISYEQYF
CDR3 DNA: TGTGCCAGCAGCTACGACAGGATCTCCTACGAGCAGTACTTC
clone size: NA
D gene: NA
J gene: TRBJ2-7
V gene: TRBV5-6

CDR3 protein: CATGVGLNTEAFF
CDR3 DNA: TGCGCCACCGGCGTGGGTTTGAACACTGAAGCTTTCTTT
clone size: NA
D gene: NA
J gene: TRBJ1-1
V gene: TRBV5-1

CDR3 protein: CASSLLQGETQYF
CDR3 DNA: TGTGCCAGCAGTCTACTACAGGGAGAGACCCAGTACTTC
clone size: NA
D gene: NA
J gene: TRBJ2-5
V gene: TRBV2

CDR3 protein: CASSFRRTSAGEQYF
CDR3 DNA: TGTGCCAGCAGCTTTCGTCGAACCTCGGCCGGGGAGCAGTACTTC
clone size: NA
D gene: NA
J gene: TRBJ2-7
V gene: TRBV5-6

CDR3 protein: CASSLSGSVSEQYF
CDR3 DNA: TGTGCCAGCAGTTTATCGGGGTCCGTATCCGAGCAGTACTTC
clone size: NA
D gene: NA
J gene: TRBJ2-7
V gene: TRBV27

CDR3 protein: CASSLLGGEGYTF
CDR3 DNA: TGTGCCAGCAGTTTACTGGGGGGCGAAGGCTACACCTTC
clone size: few
D gene: NA
J gene: TRBJ1-2
V gene: TRBV27

CDR3 protein: CASSSSNYNEQFF
CDR3 DNA: TGTGCCAGCAGTTCTAGCAACTACAATGAGCAGTTCTTC
clone size: NA
D gene: NA
J gene: TRBJ2-1
V gene: TRBV28

CDR3 protein: CASSPGGDTLYEQYF
CDR3 DNA: TGTGCCAGCAGCCCCGGGGGGGACACCCTCTACGAGCAGTACTTC
clone size: NA
D gene: TRBD2
J gene: TRBJ2-7
V gene: TRBV5-4

CDR3 protein: CASSLTQGGDTIYF
CDR3 DNA: TGTGCCAGCAGCTTAACTCAGGGGGGAGACACCATATATTTT
clone size: NA
D gene: TRBD1
J gene: TRBJ1-3
V gene: TRBV11-2

CDR3 protein: CASSPSGSGTDTQYF
CDR3 DNA: TGCGCCAGCAGCCCTAGCGGGAGCGGCACAGATACGCAGTATTTT
clone size: once
D gene: TRBD2
J gene: TRBJ2-3
V gene: TRBV5-1

CDR3 protein: CASMWAGEYTEAFF
CDR3 DNA: TGTGCCAGTATGTGGGCAGGGGAGTACACTGAAGCTTTCTTT
clone size: NA
D gene: NA
J gene: TRBJ1-1
V gene: TRBV19

CDR3 protein: CASSPRPGTNSYEQYF
CDR3 DNA: TGTGCCAGCAGCCCACGCCCCGGGACTAACTCCTACGAGCAGTACTTC
clone size: NA
D gene: TRBD2
J gene: TRBJ2-7
V gene: TRBV27

CDR3 protein: CASSLGLAGDHNEQFF
CDR3 DNA: TGTGCCAGCAGCTTAGGGTTAGCGGGAGACCACAATGAGCAGTTCTTC
clone size: NA
D gene: TRBD2
J gene: TRBJ2-1
V gene: TRBV7-2

CDR3 protein: CASSVGTGITDTQYF
CDR3 DNA: TGTGCCAGCAGCGTAGGAACAGGGATAACAGATACGCAGTATTTT
clone size: NA
D gene: NA
J gene: TRBJ2-3
V gene: TRBV9

CDR3 protein: CASSLFPGTGVSSYEQYF
CDR3 DNA: TGTGCCAGCAGTTTATTTCCCGGGACAGGGGTATCCTCCTACGAGCAGTACTTC
clone size: NA
D gene: TRBD1
J gene: TRBJ2-7
V gene: TRBV28

CDR3 protein: CASSLGTDRYGYTF
CDR3 DNA: TGCGCCAGCAGCTTGGGGACAGATCGATATGGCTACACCTTC
clone size: NA
D gene: NA
J gene: TRBJ1-2
V gene: TRBV5-1

CDR3 protein: CASSSGPGEQFF
CDR3 DNA: TGTGCCAGCAGTTCGGGGCCCGGTGAGCAGTTCTTC
clone size: NA
D gene: NA
J gene: TRBJ2-1
V gene: TRBV11-3

CDR3 protein: CASSHVAGGVTDTQYF
CDR3 DNA: TGTGCCAGCAGCCACGTAGCGGGAGGGGTGACAGATACGCAGTATTTT
clone size: once
D gene: TRBD2
J gene: TRBJ2-3
V gene: TRBV11-2

CDR3 protein: CASSARPGTGSNEQYF
CDR3 DNA: TGCGCCAGCAGCGCAAGGCCCGGGACAGGGAGTAACGAGCAGTACTTC
clone size: once
D gene: TRBD1
J gene: TRBJ2-7
V gene: TRBV5-1

CDR3 protein: CASTNLGVGEQFF
CDR3 DNA: TGTGCCAGCACCAACCTCGGGGTTGGTGAGCAGTTCTTC
clone size: NA
D gene: NA
J gene: TRBJ2-1
V gene: TRBV2

CDR3 protein: CASSSRARSGANVLTF
CDR3 DNA: TGTGCCAGCAGCTCGAGGGCGCGCTCTGGGGCCAACGTCCTGACTTTC
clone size: once
D gene: NA
J gene: TRBJ2-6
V gene: TRBV13

CDR3 protein: CASSPLGRMTYNEQFF
CDR3 DNA: TGTGCCAGCAGTCCCCTGGGGCGGATGACTTACAATGAGCAGTTCTTC
clone size: NA
D gene: NA
J gene: TRBJ2-1
V gene: TRBV28

CDR3 protein: CASSITEARQETQYF
CDR3 DNA: TGTGCCAGTAGTATAACCGAGGCCAGACAAGAGACCCAGTACTTC
clone size: NA
D gene: NA
J gene: TRBJ2-5
V gene: TRBV19

CDR3 protein: CASSFGQPSYEQYF
CDR3 DNA: TGTGCCAGCAGCTTCGGACAGCCGTCCTACGAGCAGTACTTC
clone size: NA
D gene: NA
J gene: TRBJ2-7
V gene: TRBV5-6

CDR3 protein: CASSLQRLGTDTQYF
CDR3 DNA: TGTGCCAGCAGCCTCCAGCGCCTTGGCACAGATACGCAGTATTTT
clone size: NA
D gene: NA
J gene: TRBJ2-3
V gene: TRBV7-9

CDR3 protein: CASSSTGVYYEQYF
CDR3 DNA: TGCGCCAGCAGCTCAACAGGGGTCTACTACGAGCAGTACTTC
clone size: once
D gene: TRBD1
J gene: TRBJ2-7
V gene: TRBV5-1

CDR3 protein: CASSTGGGNQPQHF
CDR3 DNA: TGTGCCAGCAGTACAGGGGGAGGCAATCAGCCCCAGCATTTT
clone size: NA
D gene: TRBD1
J gene: TRBJ1-5
V gene: TRBV5-4

CDR3 protein: CASVSGRGDEQFF
CDR3 DNA: TGTGCTAGTGTTTCGGGCCGCGGGGATGAGCAGTTCTTC
clone size: NA
D gene: NA
J gene: TRBJ2-1
V gene: TRBV12-5

CDR3 protein: CASRRQENQPQHF
CDR3 DNA: TGTGCCAGCAGACGACAGGAAAATCAGCCCCAGCATTTT
clone size: NA
D gene: NA
J gene: TRBJ1-5
V gene: TRBV7-2

CDR3 protein: CASSLGSGRTYNEQFF
CDR3 DNA: TGTGCCAGCAGCTTAGGTAGCGGGAGGACCTACAATGAGCAGTTCTTC
clone size: NA
D gene: TRBD2
J gene: TRBJ2-1
V gene: TRBV7-9

CDR3 protein: CASSLGSSRTYEQYF
CDR3 DNA: TGTGCCAGCAGCTTAGGGTCTAGCAGGACCTACGAGCAGTACTTC
clone size: NA
D gene: NA
J gene: TRBJ2-7
V gene: TRBV7-3

CDR3 protein: CASSSGQVNTEAFF
CDR3 DNA: TGTGCCAGCAGCTCGGGACAGGTGAACACTGAAGCTTTCTTT
clone size: NA
D gene: TRBD1
J gene: TRBJ1-1
V gene: TRBV5-4

CDR3 protein: CASSEGPDPNYGYTF
CDR3 DNA: TGCGCCAGCAGCGAGGGCCCGGACCCTAACTATGGCTACACCTTC
clone size: NA
D gene: NA
J gene: TRBJ1-2
V gene: TRBV5-1

CDR3 protein: CASSEISGSLQETQYF
CDR3 DNA: TGTGCCAGCAGTGAGATTAGCGGGAGTCTCCAAGAGACCCAGTACTTC
clone size: NA
D gene: TRBD2
J gene: TRBJ2-5
V gene: TRBV2

CDR3 protein: CASTRLAGNFGDTQYF
CDR3 DNA: TGTGCCAGCACCCGACTAGCGGGAAATTTTGGAGATACGCAGTATTTT
clone size: NA
D gene: TRBD2
J gene: TRBJ2-3
V gene: TRBV11-2

CDR3 protein: CASRRGAGSTDTQYF
CDR3 DNA: TGTGCCAGCAGGCGGGGGGCAGGGAGCACAGATACGCAGTATTTT
clone size: NA
D gene: TRBD2
J gene: TRBJ2-3
V gene: TRBV6-1

CDR3 protein: CASNKGALVNTEAFF
CDR3 DNA: TGCGCCAGCAACAAGGGGGCCTTAGTGAACACTGAAGCTTTCTTT
clone size: NA
D gene: TRBD1
J gene: TRBJ1-1
V gene: TRBV5-1

CDR3 protein: CASRLAQGNYGYTF
CDR3 DNA: TGTGCCAGCAGACTAGCTCAGGGAAACTATGGCTACACCTTC
clone size: NA
D gene: NA
J gene: TRBJ1-2
V gene: TRBV5-6

CDR3 protein: CASTALSSGTHDEQFF
CDR3 DNA: TGTGCCAGCACGGCCCTTTCTAGCGGGACCCACGATGAGCAGTTCTTC
clone size: NA
D gene: TRBD2
J gene: TRBJ2-1
V gene: TRBV27

CDR3 protein: CASSERADLGNEQFF
CDR3 DNA: TGTGCCAGCAGTGAAAGGGCGGACCTCGGGAATGAGCAGTTCTTC
clone size: NA
D gene: NA
J gene: TRBJ2-1
V gene: TRBV6-1

CDR3 protein: CASSSGLASRDEQFF
CDR3 DNA: TGTGCCAGCAGCTCCGGACTAGCTAGTAGGGATGAGCAGTTCTTC
clone size: NA
D gene: TRBD2
J gene: TRBJ2-1
V gene: TRBV5-5

CDR3 protein: CASSGGRGYNEQFF
CDR3 DNA: TGTGCCAGCAGTGGGGGCCGAGGGTACAATGAGCAGTTCTTC
clone size: once
D gene: NA
J gene: TRBJ2-1
V gene: TRBV2

CDR3 protein: CASSLAEGSTMGYTF
CDR3 DNA: TGCGCCAGCAGCTTGGCCGAGGGGTCGACGATGGGCTACACCTTC
clone size: NA
D gene: NA
J gene: TRBJ1-2
V gene: TRBV5-1

CDR3 protein: CASSGDAGYQPQHF
CDR3 DNA: TGTGCCAGCAGTGGGGATGCGGGCTATCAGCCCCAGCATTTT
clone size: NA
D gene: NA
J gene: TRBJ1-5
V gene: TRBV28

CDR3 protein: CASSFLAGASTQYF
CDR3 DNA: TGTGCCAGCAGCTTTCTAGCGGGAGCGTCGACCCAGTACTTC
clone size: NA
D gene: TRBD2
J gene: TRBJ2-5
V gene: TRBV27

CDR3 protein: CAISDDRVTNEKLFF
CDR3 DNA: TGTGCCATCAGTGATGACAGGGTAACTAATGAAAAACTGTTTTTT
clone size: NA
D gene: TRBD1
J gene: TRBJ1-4
V gene: TRBV10-3

CDR3 protein: CASSQVDGRSPYEQYF
CDR3 DNA: TGCGCCAGCAGCCAAGTGGACGGGAGGTCCCCCTACGAGCAGTACTTC
clone size: NA
D gene: TRBD2
J gene: TRBJ2-7
V gene: TRBV4-3